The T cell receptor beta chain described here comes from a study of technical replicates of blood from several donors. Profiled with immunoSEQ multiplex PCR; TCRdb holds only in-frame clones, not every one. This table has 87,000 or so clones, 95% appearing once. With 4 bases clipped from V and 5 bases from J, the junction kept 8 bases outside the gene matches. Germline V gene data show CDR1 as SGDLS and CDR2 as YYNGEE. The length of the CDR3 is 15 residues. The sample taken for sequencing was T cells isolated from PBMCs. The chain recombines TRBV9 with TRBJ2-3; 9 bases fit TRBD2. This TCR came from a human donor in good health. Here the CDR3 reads CASSPGAGGRDTQYF. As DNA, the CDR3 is TGTGCCAGCAGCCCAGGGGCGGGAGGGCGAGATACGCAGTATTTT.